Below, one T cell receptor (beta chain) is given with its context. This sample is drawn from a study of T cell responses to AZD1222 COVID-19 vaccine. Here immunoSEQ multiplex PCR was the method, and the copy in TCRdb shows in-frame clones only, minus some. The profile shows under 100,000 clones, approximately 86% of them singletons. V lost 3 bases and J 1 base, leaving 14 bases between the germline ends. Germline lookup yields CDR1 SGHNT and CDR2 YYREEE (reference sequence). The CDR3 has 15 residues. The chain joins TRBV5-4 to TRBJ2-7; possible D gene TRBD2, 6 bases. The receptor comes from an adult in good health. Material: peripheral blood, obtained on day 0 of AZD1222 vaccination. In nucleotides, the CDR3 is TGTGCCAGCAGCTATACTAGCCAAGGGTCCTACGAGCAGTACTTC. Its translation: CASSYTSQGSYEQYF.